What follows are 27 T cell receptor beta chains derived from one specimen sequenced in a study of shared clonotypes between healthy human individuals. Sequenced by immunoSEQ multiplex PCR; TCRdb stores in-frame clones only, minus some. Of more than 1,200,000 clones listed, 98% are singletons. The sequenced material came from naive CD4+ T cells sorted from blood. Subset of the sample: CD45RA+ positively selected. The receptors were sampled from a man younger than 45 in good health.

The chain links TRBV6-5 to TRBJ2-1; 7 bases line up with TRBD1. V was pared by 8 bases and J by 4 bases, with 5 bases of the junction left unmatched. This CDR3 region has 13 residues. CDR1 and CDR2 (germline): MNHEY, SVGAGI. CDR3 protein: CASLGQSYNEQFF. Here the CDR3 DNA reads TGTGCCAGCCTGGGACAGAGTTACAATGAGCAGTTCTTC.

This chain links TRBV7-9 with TRBJ1-4; the D gene is possibly TRBD1 (5 bases). The CDR3 is 16 residues long. The V end was cut by 6 bases, the J end by 1 base, with 15 bases between. Germline V gene sequence: CDR1 SEHNR, CDR2 FQNEAQ (reference sequence). The CDR3 DNA follows: TGTGCCAGCAGTTCCCTGTGGGGCCAAACTAATGAAAAACTGTTTTTT. Protein: CASSSLWGQTNEKLFF.

The chain has TRBV2 and TRBJ2-3; TRBD1 or TRBD2 may be the D gene (5 bases each). Per germline, CDR1 SNHLY and CDR2 FYNNEI. The CDR3 runs to 15 residues. V lost 6 bases and J lost 4, with 17 bases in between. CDR3 in DNA: TGTGCCAGCAGGGGGACCTTAAGGGTGGCAGATACGCAGTATTTT. The encoded protein is CASRGTLRVADTQYF.

This sequence joins TRBV6-5 and TRBJ1-1, with 7 bases matching TRBD1. The junction had 11 bases not matched to a gene; V was cut back by 2 bases and J by 11 bases. CDR1 and CDR2 from the germline V gene are MNHEY and SVGAGI. The CDR3 is 14 amino acids. The CDR3 region has the DNA TGTGCCAGCAGTTACCGCACAGGGGAGGTTTATGCTTTCTTT. Its protein product is CASSYRTGEVYAFF.

The V gene is TRBV19, the J gene TRBJ1-1, with D maybe TRBD1 (5 bases). The CDR3 loop spans 16 amino acids. CDR1 is LNHDA, CDR2 SQIVND, per germline (reference sequence). V gave up 7 bases and J gave up 0 bases, with 18 bases separating them. The CDR3 bases are TGTGCCAGTACTTTAAGCTTGGGACGCCTGAACACTGAAGCTTTCTTT. It codes for CASTLSLGRLNTEAFF.

The chain is built from TRBV7-2 and TRBJ1-2, with D uncertain. Trimming left V 5 bases short and J 4 bases short, with 8 bases between. CDR1 is SGHTA and CDR2 is FQGNSA in the germline V gene. There are 12 residues in the CDR3. CDR3 region: CASSAAGYGYTF. The CDR3 region has the DNA TGTGCCAGCAGCGCAGCAGGCTATGGCTACACCTTC.

As regards this clone: The sample has other DNA sequences that encode this CDR3 too. J is TRBJ2-7 and V is TRBV19; the match to TRBD1 covers 10 bases. J gave up 2 bases and V 5 bases, and 3 bases lay outside the gene matches. Germline CDR1 is LNHDA and CDR2 is SQIVND (reference sequence). The CDR3 length is 14 residues. Here the CDR3 DNA reads TGTGCCAGTAGTCTTGGACAGGGGGCCTACGAGCAGTACTTC. This gives the protein CASSLGQGAYEQYF.

The rearrangement uses TRBV2 and TRBJ2-3; 8 bases align to TRBD2. Germline trimming cut 11 bases from V and 0 bases from J; bases unmatched to any gene: 10. Germline CDR1 reads SNHLY; CDR2 reads FYNNEI. This CDR3 is built from 15 residues. This CDR3 reads CAFSGAGASTDTQYF. The CDR3 DNA is TGTGCCTTTAGCGGGGCGGGGGCTAGCACAGATACGCAGTATTTT.

The rearrangement joins TRBV5-1 to TRBJ1-1; TRBD1 aligns across 7 bases. The CDR3 is made up of 15 amino acids. Trimming took 4 bases from V and 1 from J; bases not matched to a gene: 7. The V gene's germline CDR1 is SGHRS and CDR2 YFSETQ. The CDR3 DNA sequence: TGCGCCAGCAGCAAGGACAGGTCGAGGAACACTGAAGCTTTCTTT. Its translation is CASSKDRSRNTEAFF.

J is TRBJ2-7 and V is TRBV9; D might be TRBD1 or TRBD2, each matching 5 bases. CDR3 length: 15 amino acids. CDR1 SGDLS and CDR2 YYNGEE come from the germline V gene. Trimming took off 0 bases at V and 3 bases at J, with 13 bases between the two ends. As DNA, the CDR3 is TGTGCCAGCAGCGTAGAGGAAGAGGGGTTCTACGAGCAGTACTTC. As protein: CASSVEEEGFYEQYF. Supplemented by reference TRBV9 and TRBJ2-7, the full variable domain reads DSGVTQTPKHLITATGQRVTLRCSPRSGDLSVYWYQQSLDQGLQFLIQYYNGEERAKGNILERFSAQQFPDLHSELNLSSLELGDSALYFCASSVEEEGFYEQYFGPGTRLTVT.

The chain recombines TRBV5-4 with TRBJ2-5; D is uncertain. V was pared by 0 bases and J by 2 bases, with 8 bases between. The CDR3 sequence is 14 residues long. Germline CDR1 SGHNT, CDR2 YYREEE (reference sequence). The CDR3 nucleotides are TGTGCCAGCAGCTTGGTCGCATATCAAGAGACCCAGTACTTC. Its protein is CASSLVAYQETQYF.

This clone occurred once. The gene calls are TRBV29-1 and TRBJ1-2; D is ambiguous. Germline-derived CDR1 and CDR2 are SQVTM and ANQGSEA. The germline V and J ends were trimmed by 4 bases and 0 bases, with 9 bases remaining between them. This CDR3 spans 13 amino acids. CDR3 bases: TGCAGCGTTGCGGGTGGGCCTAACTATGGCTACACCTTC. This codes for CSVAGGPNYGYTF. Based on the CDR3 plus reference TRBV29-1 and TRBJ1-2, the full variable domain is SAVISQKPSRDICQRGTSLTIQCQVDSQVTMMFWYRQQPGQSLTLIATANQGSEATYESGFVIDKFPISRPNLTFSTLTVSNMSPEDSSIYLCSVAGGPNYGYTFGSGTRLTVV.

This clone appeared a single time. CDR3 sequence (DNA): TGTGCCAGCAGTTTCTGGGGCCTTGGCGAGCAGTACTTC. Protein sequence: CASSFWGLGEQYF. The V and J genes are TRBV27 and TRBJ2-7, with D possibly matching TRBD1 (5 bases). Germline CDR1 MNHEY, CDR2 SMNVEV (reference sequence). There are 13 residues in the CDR3. Trimming removed 3 bases at V and 6 bases at J, with 12 bases between.

V and J are TRBV9 and TRBJ1-5, with a possible D match to TRBD1 (6 bases). Germline lookup yields CDR1 SGDLS and CDR2 YYNGEE. Deletions cut 4 bases from V and 5 bases from J, with 10 bases between. The CDR3 is 13 amino acids. The CDR3 nucleotides read TGTGCCAGCAGCCCCACAGGGTATCAGCCCCAGCATTTT. Its protein product is CASSPTGYQPQHF.

This chain connects TRBV28 to TRBJ1-2, with D perhaps matching TRBD1 (5 bases). The CDR3 totals 14 residues. Germline-derived CDR1 and CDR2 are MDHEN and SYDVKM. Trimming shortened V by 5 bases and J by 1 base, and 11 bases separated the two germline ends. This CDR3 reads CASSIRGVNYGYTF. In nucleotides, the CDR3 is TGTGCCAGCAGTATCCGGGGGGTTAACTATGGCTACACCTTC.

The rearrangement uses TRBV6-5 and TRBJ2-3; the D gene could be TRBD1 or TRBD2 (5 bases each). This CDR3 has 13 amino acids. Germline lookup yields CDR1 MNHEY and CDR2 SVGAGI. Trimming took 6 bases from V and 5 from J, leaving 12 bases between them. CDR3 DNA sequence: TGTGCCAGCAGAGGCTTGAGGGGAGATACGCAGTATTTT. Translated, it gives CASRGLRGDTQYF.

The V and J genes are TRBV5-4 and TRBJ1-1; D is possibly TRBD1 (5 bases). CDR1 is SGHNT and CDR2 is YYREEE in the germline V gene (reference sequence). The V and J ends lost 2 bases and 4 bases respectively, with 9 bases between them. This CDR3 is 13 amino acids long. CDR3 in DNA: TGTGCCAGCAGCTTACCGGGGGGCACTGAAGCTTTCTTT. It codes for CASSLPGGTEAFF.

This rearrangement joins TRBV5-4 to TRBJ2-4; D may correspond to TRBD1 or TRBD2 (6 bases each). The CDR3 covers 18 residues. CDR1 and CDR2 from the germline V gene are SGHNT and YYREEE (reference sequence). V lost 0 bases, J lost 1 base, and 17 bases lay in between. CDR3 amino acids: CASSLGLGGHGAKNIQYF. The DNA of the CDR3 is TGTGCCAGCAGCTTGGGACTTGGGGGGCACGGGGCCAAAAACATTCAGTACTTC.

V usage is TRBV11-2 and J usage is TRBJ1-5, with 10 bases aligning to TRBD1. The CDR3 runs to 16 residues. Unmatched junction bases numbered 4, after V lost 1 base and J lost 4 bases. The germline V gene has CDR1 SGHAT and CDR2 FQNNGV. CDR3: CASSLGDRGWNQPQHF. The CDR3 DNA follows: TGTGCCAGCAGCTTAGGGGACAGGGGTTGGAATCAGCCCCAGCATTTT.

The chain carries TRBV11-2 and TRBJ1-4; D unresolved. The CDR3 extends over 14 amino acids. Trimming took off 2 bases at V and 6 bases at J, with 10 bases between the two ends. Germline V gene lookup returns CDR1 SGHAT and CDR2 FQNNGV. The CDR3 sequence: CASSLSNRDEKLFF. The CDR3 nucleotides are TGTGCCAGCAGCTTATCCAATAGGGATGAAAAACTGTTTTTT.

The J gene is TRBJ2-3, the V gene TRBV9; perhaps TRBD1 as D (5 bases). Germline values: CDR1 SGDLS, CDR2 YYNGEE. CDR3 size: 14 residues. With 6 bases removed from V and 1 base from J, the gap between germline ends came to 12 bases. The CDR3 is CASTPGRGTDTQYF. CDR3 DNA sequence: TGTGCCAGCACCCCGGGCAGGGGCACAGATACGCAGTATTTT.

This chain uses TRBV18 with TRBJ2-2, with 8 nucleotides matching TRBD1. Germline V gene data show CDR1 as KGHSH and CDR2 as LQKENI. The V segment lost 3 bases and the J segment 1 base; nucleotides outside the gene matches: 4. This CDR3 has 16 residues. The CDR3 region is CASSPTGTGNTGELFF. DNA for the CDR3: TGTGCCAGCTCACCTACCGGGACAGGGAACACCGGGGAGCTGTTTTTT.

The rearrangement uses TRBV7-2 and TRBJ2-7, with D hard to call. The ends were cut back, 8 bases at V and 5 bases at J, with 13 bases in the middle. The CDR3 has 12 residues. Germline V gene data show CDR1 as SGHTA and CDR2 as FQGNSA. The CDR3 is CASSRMGNEQYF. In nucleotides, the CDR3 is TGTGCCAGCTCCAGGATGGGCAACGAGCAGTACTTC. The variable domain in full, completed from reference TRBV7-2 and TRBJ2-7, reads GAGVSQSPSNKVTEKGKDVELRCDPISGHTALYWYRQSLGQGLEFLIYFQGNSAPDKSGLPSDRFSAERTGGSVSTLTIQRTQQEDSAVYLCASSRMGNEQYFGPGTRLTVT.

V usage is TRBV11-2 and J usage is TRBJ1-1; the D gene is possibly TRBD1 (6 bases). This CDR3 is 14 amino acids long. Germline assignment: CDR1 SGHAT and CDR2 FQNNGV. V dropped 4 bases and J dropped 4 bases, with 13 bases sitting between them. The CDR3 DNA reads TGTGCCAGCAGCTCAGGGGCTCGAAGCACTGAAGCTTTCTTT. Amino acids: CASSSGARSTEAFF.

The V gene is TRBV18, the J gene TRBJ2-5, with D unresolved. The CDR3 length is 15 residues. V dropped 3 bases and J dropped 5 bases, with 16 bases sitting between them. Germline loops: CDR1 KGHSH, CDR2 LQKENI. The CDR3 DNA reads TGTGCCAGCTCACCCCCGGCTTCGGGCGTGGAGACCCAGTACTTC. This codes for CASSPPASGVETQYF. The full variable domain, completed using reference TRBV18 and TRBJ2-5, is NAGVMQNPRHLVRRRGQEARLRCSPMKGHSHVYWYRQLPEEGLKFMVYLQKENIIDESGMPKERFSAEFPKEGPSILRIQQVVRGDSAAYFCASSPPASGVETQYFGPGTRLLVL.

The chain couples TRBV21-1 to TRBJ2-7; TRBD2, as called in the table, went unchecked against the DNA. TRBV21-1 is a listed pseudogene. The CDR3 extends over 16 amino acids. The DNA for the CDR3 is TGTGCCAGCAGTGGACAGACTAGCGGGAGTATCTTCGAGCAGTACTTC. It translates to CASSGQTSGSIFEQYF.

The rearrangement uses TRBV5-1 and TRBJ2-3; D tentatively fits TRBD1 or TRBD2 (5 bases each). V was pared by 3 bases and J by 4 bases, with 15 bases between. This CDR3 is built from 15 residues. Germline assignment: CDR1 SGHRS and CDR2 YFSETQ. CDR3 bases: TGCGCCAGCAGCTCCACTCCTAGCAGGGCAGATACGCAGTATTTT. Its protein is CASSSTPSRADTQYF. The full variable domain, completed using reference TRBV5-1 and TRBJ2-3, is KAGVTQTPRYLIKTRGQQVTLSCSPISGHRSVSWYQQTPGQGLQFLFEYFSETQRNKGNFPGRFSGRQFSNSRSEMNVSTLELGDSALYLCASSSTPSRADTQYFGPGTRLTVL.